The 7 T cell receptor beta chains given below trace back to one sample, sequenced in a study of blood T cell repertoires in COVID-19. The repertoire was sequenced with immunoSEQ multiplex PCR; TCRdb's copy has only in-frame clones and lacks some. The sample holds 76,000 or so clones, around 90% seen once. Sequences were obtained from peripheral blood. The receptors were sampled from a human donor in a cohort sampled during active COVID-19.

The V gene is TRBV9, the J gene TRBJ1-3; tentative D call: TRBD1 (6 bases). This CDR3 comprises 15 residues. The germline V and J ends were trimmed by 4 bases and 0 bases, with 11 bases remaining between them. Germline values: CDR1 SGDLS, CDR2 YYNGEE. CDR3 coding DNA: TGTGCCAGCAGCCTTGGGGGCCACTCTGGAAACACCATATATTTT. Residues: CASSLGGHSGNTIYF. Supplemented by reference TRBV9 and TRBJ1-3, the full variable domain reads DSGVTQTPKHLITATGQRVTLRCSPRSGDLSVYWYQQSLDQGLQFLIQYYNGEERAKGNILERFSAQQFPDLHSELNLSSLELGDSALYFCASSLGGHSGNTIYFGEGSWLTVV.

About this clone itself: The junction does not match germline at one end; this may be a read error. The J gene is TRBJ1-5, the V gene TRBV4-2; possible D gene TRBD1, 5 bases. Germline-derived CDR1 and CDR2 are LGHNA and YNFKEQ. The CDR3 runs to 15 residues. The CDR3 protein is CASSQAGDSTQPQHF. The CDR3 DNA sequence: TGTGCCAGCAGCCAAGCCGGAGACAGCACTCAGCCCCAGCATTTT.

The chain recombines TRBV6-1 with TRBJ2-5; 10 nucleotides line up with TRBD1. Trimming at V came to 2 bases and at J to 7 bases, leaving 13 bases not matched to a gene. Germline V gene lookup returns CDR1 MNHNS and CDR2 SASEGT. CDR3 length: 17 amino acids. For the CDR3, the DNA is TGTGCCAGCAGTGAATATGCGACAGGGGGCCAATATCGGACCCAGTACTTC. Protein: CASSEYATGGQYRTQYF.

This rearrangement joins TRBV3-1 (or the pseudogene TRBV3-2) to TRBJ2-2; weak D call: TRBD1 (5 bases). CDR1 and CDR2 (germline): LGHDT, YNNKEL (reference sequence). Trimming left V 3 bases short and J 5 bases short, with 19 bases between. This CDR3 comprises 17 residues. The CDR3 DNA reads TGTGCCAGCAGCCAGGGCAGGGATTATTCGAGGACCGGGGAGCTGTTTTTT. Protein product: CASSQGRDYSRTGELFF.

The chain is built from TRBV10-2 and TRBJ1-5; a possible D gene is TRBD1 (5 bases). This CDR3 contains 14 residues. Trimming cost V 4 bases and J 7 bases, with 14 bases left between them. Germline V gene sequence: CDR1 WSHSY, CDR2 SAAADI. The CDR3: CASSGGGADQPQHF. For the CDR3, the DNA is TGCGCCAGCAGTGGAGGAGGGGCTGACCAGCCCCAGCATTTT.

This chain uses TRBV19 with TRBJ1-1; maybe TRBD1 (6 bases). CDR3 size: 15 residues. Germline values: CDR1 LNHDA, CDR2 SQIVND (reference sequence). The V and J ends lost 6 bases and 5 bases respectively, with 19 bases between them. CDR3 in amino acids: CASSVGPRGGTEAFF. CDR3 in DNA: TGTGCCAGTAGCGTAGGGCCCAGGGGTGGAACTGAAGCTTTCTTT.

The genes are TRBV5-6 and TRBJ2-7; no definite D call. The V gene lost 4 bases and the J gene lost 3 bases, with 11 bases spanning the gap. There are 13 residues in the CDR3. Germline CDR1 is SGHDT and CDR2 is YYEEEE. The CDR3 coding sequence is TGTGCCAGCAGCCCCGGTTTCCTCTACGAGCAGTACTTC. Encoded protein: CASSPGFLYEQYF.